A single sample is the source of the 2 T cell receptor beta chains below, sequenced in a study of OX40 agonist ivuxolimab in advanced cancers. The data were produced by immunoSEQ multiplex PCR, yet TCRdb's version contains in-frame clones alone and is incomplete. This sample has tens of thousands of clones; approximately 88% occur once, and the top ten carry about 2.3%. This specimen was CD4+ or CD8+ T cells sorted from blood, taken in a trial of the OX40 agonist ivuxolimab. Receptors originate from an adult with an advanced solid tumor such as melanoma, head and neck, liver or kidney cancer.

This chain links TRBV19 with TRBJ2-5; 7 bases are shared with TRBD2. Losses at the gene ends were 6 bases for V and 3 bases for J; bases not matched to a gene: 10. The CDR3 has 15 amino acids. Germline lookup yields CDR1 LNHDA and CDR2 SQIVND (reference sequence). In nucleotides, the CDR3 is TGTGCCAGTAGCCCCTTCCGGGGGGAAGAAGAGACCCAGTACTTC. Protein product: CASSPFRGEEETQYF.

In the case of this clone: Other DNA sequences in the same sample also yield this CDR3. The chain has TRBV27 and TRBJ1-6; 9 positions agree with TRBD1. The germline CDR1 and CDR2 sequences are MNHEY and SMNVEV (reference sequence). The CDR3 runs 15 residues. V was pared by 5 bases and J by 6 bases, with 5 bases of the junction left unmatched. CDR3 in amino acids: CASSRTGVGNSPLHF. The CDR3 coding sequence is TGTGCCAGCAGTCGGACAGGGGTGGGTAATTCACCCCTCCACTTT.